Following are 9 T cell receptor beta chains from one sample sequenced in a study of cytomegalovirus exposure and HLA in healthy donors. Primers included in the PCR were 60 Vbeta and 13 Jbeta primers. Libraries were prepared by immunoSEQ multiplex PCR; TCRdb keeps only in-frame clonotypes and omits some of them. The data show around 130,000 clones, around four fifths seen once. The sequenced sample was PBMCs. Receptors originate from a boy aged 10-17 years in good health and CMV-seronegative.

V gene TRBV9 combines with J gene TRBJ2-1; D ambiguous. This CDR3 is 15 amino acids long. Germline CDR1 SGDLS, CDR2 YYNGEE. Trimming pared 0 bases from V and 5 bases from J, leaving 12 bases between. The DNA for the CDR3 is TGTGCCAGCAGCGTAGACGGGTCATCCCACAATGAGCAGTTCTTC. Encoded protein: CASSVDGSSHNEQFF.

This clone turned up a few times. The chain couples TRBV10-3 to TRBJ2-7; maybe TRBD1 (5 bases). This CDR3 region has 12 residues. Per germline, CDR1 ENHRY and CDR2 SYGVKD. Deletions cut 4 bases from V and 4 bases from J, with 8 bases between. The CDR3 nucleotides are TGTGCCATCAGTGGACAGCGATACGAGCAGTACTTC. Amino acids: CAISGQRYEQYF.

The chain couples TRBV5-6 to TRBJ1-3, with D hard to call. Trimming cost V 0 bases and J 4 bases, with 8 bases left between them. The germline gives CDR1 SGHDT, CDR2 YYEEEE. The CDR3 has 14 amino acids. CDR3: CASSLGGKGNTIYF. The DNA of the CDR3 is TGTGCCAGCAGCTTGGGCGGGAAAGGAAACACCATATATTTT.

This clone was recorded a few times. The V call is TRBV2, the J call TRBJ2-7, with 7 bases fitting TRBD1. This CDR3 comprises 16 residues. Looked up from germline, CDR1 is SNHLY and CDR2 is FYNNEI. Trimming removed 7 bases from V and 0 bases from J; junction bases left unmatched: 12. Here the CDR3 DNA reads TGTGCCAGCATTCAGCTACCGGGACAGACCTCCTACGAGCAGTACTTC. This codes for CASIQLPGQTSYEQYF. The full variable domain, with the rest looked up from reference TRBV2 and TRBJ2-7, is EPEVTQTPSHQVTQMGQEVILRCVPISNHLYFYWYRQILGQKVEFLVSFYNNEISEKSEIFDDQFSVERPDGSNFTLKIRSTKLEDSAMYFCASIQLPGQTSYEQYFGPGTRLTVT.

V and J are TRBV5-4 and TRBJ2-1, with a tentative D call TRBD2 (5 bases). CDR3 size: 15 residues. Germline CDR1 and CDR2: SGHNT and YYREEE (reference sequence). V was clipped by 3 bases and J by 3 bases, with 13 bases between them. As DNA, the CDR3 is TGTGCCAGCAGCTGGAAGAGGGAGAACTACAATGAGCAGTTCTTC. Translated, it gives CASSWKRENYNEQFF.

The chain employs TRBV19 and TRBJ2-7; TRBD1 aligns across 7 bases. Germline trimming cut 5 bases from V and 0 bases from J; bases unmatched to any gene: 4. The CDR3 extends over 14 amino acids. The germline V gene encodes CDR1 LNHDA and CDR2 SQIVND (reference sequence). This CDR3 reads CASSFAGGSYEQYF. Here the CDR3 DNA reads TGTGCCAGTAGTTTTGCAGGGGGCTCCTACGAGCAGTACTTC.

The rearrangement joins TRBV30 to TRBJ1-5; 7 bases are a match to TRBD1. V lost 3 bases, J lost 0 bases, and 5 bases stayed unmatched. This CDR3 is built from 15 residues. Germline V lookup: CDR1 GTSNPN, CDR2 SVGIG (reference sequence). The CDR3 DNA reads TGTGCCTGGAGCCGGACAGGACTTAGCAATCAGCCCCAGCATTTT. Translating gives CAWSRTGLSNQPQHF.

This rearrangement joins TRBV27 to TRBJ2-2; TRBD1 is a possible D gene (5 bases). Germline CDR1 is MNHEY and CDR2 is SMNVEV (reference sequence). The CDR3 is 14 residues long. The V gene lost 6 bases and the J gene lost 7 bases, with 15 bases spanning the gap. CDR3 loop: CASRRPTVDGELFF. The CDR3 coding sequence is TGTGCCAGCAGGCGGCCGACAGTGGACGGGGAGCTGTTTTTT.

V and J are TRBV9 and TRBJ2-7, with 11 nucleotides matching TRBD1. This CDR3 spans 14 amino acids. V was pared by 3 bases and J by 4 bases, with 3 bases of the junction left unmatched. Germline V gene sequence: CDR1 SGDLS, CDR2 YYNGEE. As DNA, the CDR3 is TGTGCCAGCAGCGAGGGACAGGGGGGGTACGAGCAGTACTTC. Protein product: CASSEGQGGYEQYF.